The 32 T cell receptor beta chains in this list originate from one sample, sequenced in a study of OX40 agonist ivuxolimab in advanced cancers. Generated by immunoSEQ multiplex PCR, the TCRdb table keeps only in-frame clones and is missing some. The sample carries more than 75,000 clones, around 83% recorded once. The sample consisted of CD4+ or CD8+ T cells sorted from blood, taken in a trial of the OX40 agonist ivuxolimab. Receptors originate from an adult with an advanced solid tumor such as melanoma, head and neck, liver or kidney cancer.

The CDR3 nucleotides are TGTGCCAGCAGTGCCAGAGGGCAGACAGGGGGCTATGGCTACACCTTC. Its translation: CASSARGQTGGYGYTF. The rearrangement uses TRBV2 and TRBJ1-2; 9 nucleotides line up with TRBD1. This CDR3 has 16 amino acids. Germline V gene sequence: CDR1 SNHLY, CDR2 FYNNEI. The ends lost 4 bases at V and 4 bases at J; junction bases unmatched: 10.

The chain recombines TRBV7-2 with TRBJ2-5; 7 bases map to TRBD2. This CDR3 has 16 residues. J gave up 4 bases and V 5 bases, and 13 bases lay outside the gene matches. CDR1 is SGHTA, CDR2 FQGNSA, per germline. The CDR3 loop reads CASSPVGAGAPETQYF. CDR3 DNA: TGTGCCAGCAGCCCCGTCGGCGCGGGAGCGCCAGAGACCCAGTACTTC.

This chain connects TRBV19 to TRBJ2-1, with TRBD1 matching 10 bases. Germline V gene lookup returns CDR1 LNHDA and CDR2 SQIVND (reference sequence). CDR3 size: 15 residues. V lost 3 bases, J lost 8 bases, and 7 bases stayed unmatched. CDR3 sequence reads: CASSILGQGFHEQFF. The CDR3 coding sequence is TGTGCCAGTAGTATCTTGGGACAGGGGTTCCATGAGCAGTTCTTC. Filled out from reference TRBV19 and TRBJ2-1, the complete variable domain reads DGGITQSPKYLFRKEGQNVTLSCEQNLNHDAMYWYRQDPGQGLRLIYYSQIVNDFQKGDIAEGYSVSREKKESFPLTVTSAQKNPTAFYLCASSILGQGFHEQFFGPGTRLTVL.

The V gene is TRBV29-1, the J gene TRBJ2-2; D might be TRBD1 (5 bases). Germline lookup yields CDR1 SQVTM and CDR2 ANQGSEA. This CDR3 comprises 15 residues. With 5 bases removed from V and 5 bases from J, the gap between germline ends came to 18 bases. The DNA for the CDR3 is TGCAGCGTTTCCCGGCAGGGCCCGAGGACCGGGGAGCTGTTTTTT. Its translation: CSVSRQGPRTGELFF.

The chain employs TRBV6-5 and TRBJ2-7, with D perhaps matching TRBD2 (5 bases). CDR1 is MNHEY and CDR2 is SVGAGI in the germline V gene. The CDR3 loop spans 15 amino acids. V shed 2 bases and J shed 0 bases, with 11 bases lying between them. Here the CDR3 DNA reads TGTGCCAGCAGTTACGGCGGGTCGAGCTCCTACGAGCAGTACTTC. Protein: CASSYGGSSSYEQYF.

This clone was picked up one time. This chain joins TRBV29-1 and TRBJ1-4, with D uncertain. V was shortened by 8 bases and J by 3 bases, with 19 bases between the two germline ends. The CDR3 is made up of 15 amino acids. Germline loops: CDR1 SQVTM, CDR2 ANQGSEA. The CDR3 loop reads CSPPYEGRANEKLFF. For the CDR3, the DNA is TGCAGCCCCCCCTATGAGGGAAGGGCTAATGAAAAACTGTTTTTT.

The chain joins TRBV11-3 to TRBJ2-1; 7 nucleotides align to TRBD2. CDR3 length: 13 residues. CDR1 and CDR2 (germline): SGHNT, YENEEA. The trim removed 3 bases at V and 5 bases at J, leaving 1 base unmatched. CDR3 DNA sequence: TGTGCCAGCAGCTTTGGGGGGGACAATGAGCAGTTCTTC. It codes for CASSFGGDNEQFF.

The chain joins TRBV2 to TRBJ2-7; D not certain. The CDR3 consists of 12 residues. V was trimmed by 6 bases and J by 1 base, leaving 7 bases between them. The germline CDR1 and CDR2 sequences are SNHLY and FYNNEI. The CDR3 here is CASRVESYEQYF. The CDR3 DNA reads as TGTGCCAGCAGGGTGGAATCCTACGAGCAGTACTTC.

This clone was picked up a small number of times. The J gene is TRBJ2-7, the V gene TRBV9, with TRBD1 matching 8 bases. Germline CDR1 and CDR2: SGDLS and YYNGEE. V lost 0 bases, J lost 1 base, and 3 bases stayed unmatched. The CDR3 has 15 amino acids. The CDR3 sequence is CASSVGTGLSYEQYF. CDR3 bases: TGTGCCAGCAGCGTAGGGACAGGGCTTTCCTACGAGCAGTACTTC.

The chain carries TRBV4-1 and TRBJ1-1, with a possible D match to TRBD1 (5 bases). Trimming removed 0 bases from V and 7 bases from J, with 9 bases in between. The CDR3 extends over 13 amino acids. The germline V gene encodes CDR1 MGHRA and CDR2 YSYEKL. This CDR3 is CASSQDEGFEAFF. In nucleotides, the CDR3 is TGCGCCAGCAGCCAAGATGAGGGGTTTGAAGCTTTCTTT.

The rearrangement joins TRBV27 to TRBJ2-7, with 9 bases that match TRBD2. The CDR3 runs 14 residues. Germline CDR1 reads MNHEY; CDR2 reads SMNVEV (reference sequence). J gave up 1 base and V 4 bases, and 2 bases lay outside the gene matches. The CDR3 loop is CASSWLAGSYEQYF. CDR3 coding DNA: TGTGCCAGCAGTTGGCTAGCGGGATCCTACGAGCAGTACTTC.

The rearrangement uses TRBV9 and TRBJ1-3, with no clear D. The V end was cut by 3 bases, the J end by 2 bases, with 6 bases between. The CDR3 consists of 13 residues. Per the germline V gene, CDR1 is SGDLS and CDR2 is YYNGEE. The CDR3 here is CASSAETGNTIYF. The CDR3 bases are TGTGCCAGCAGCGCGGAAACTGGAAACACCATATATTTT.

The genes are TRBV7-2 and TRBJ1-5; 9 bases are a match to TRBD1. The CDR3 is 18 amino acids. The V and J ends lost 1 base and 3 bases, in that order; junction bases with no gene match: 10. Germline V gene sequence: CDR1 SGHTA, CDR2 FQGNSA. The CDR3 sequence: CASSLEGPTGGFNQPQHF. As DNA, the CDR3 is TGTGCCAGCAGCTTAGAGGGCCCGACAGGGGGTTTCAATCAGCCCCAGCATTTT.

The rearrangement joins TRBV1 to TRBJ1-6. TRBV1 is a pseudogene locus. This CDR3 region has 18 residues. CDR3 region: CTSSQDPPGSDHNSPLHF. CDR3 nucleotide sequence: TGCACCAGCAGCCAAGATCCCCCGGGAAGCGATCATAATTCACCCCTCCACTTT.

The CDR3 DNA sequence: TGTGCCAGCAGTCCACCGGGACTAGCGGGATTAGGGCAGTTCTTC. It specifies CASSPPGLAGLGQFF. This chain uses TRBV28 with TRBJ2-1, with 13 bases lining up with TRBD2. Germline assignment: CDR1 MDHEN and CDR2 SYDVKM. With 5 bases clipped from V and 12 bases from J, the junction kept 10 bases outside the gene matches. The CDR3 length is 15 residues.

The chain combines TRBV11-3 with TRBJ1-3; D is undetermined. The CDR3 consists of 13 residues. The V gene's germline CDR1 is SGHNT and CDR2 YENEEA. V was shortened by 1 base and J by 1 base, with 2 bases between the two germline ends. CDR3 bases: TGTGCCAGCAGCTTAGCGTCTGGAAACACCATATATTTT. The encoded protein is CASSLASGNTIYF.

The V call is TRBV6-4, the J call TRBJ2-1, with D possibly being TRBD2 (6 bases). The V and J ends lost 2 bases and 6 bases respectively, with 26 bases between them. Germline CDR1 and CDR2: MRHNA and SNTAGT. The CDR3 is made up of 19 amino acids. Here the CDR3 reads CASSDTTLRGGIGANEQFF. The CDR3 nucleotides are TGTGCCAGCAGTGACACAACCCTTCGTGGAGGGATCGGGGCCAATGAGCAGTTCTTC.

The chain links TRBV5-4 to TRBJ1-2, with TRBD1 matching over 7 bases. Germline CDR1 reads SGHNT; CDR2 reads YYREEE (reference sequence). Trimming took 0 bases from V and 4 from J; bases not matched to a gene: 6. CDR3 length equals 15 residues. This CDR3 is CASSLGQGWAYGYTF. DNA for the CDR3: TGTGCCAGCAGCTTGGGACAGGGATGGGCCTATGGCTACACCTTC.

This clone was detected once. The chain couples TRBV18 to TRBJ1-2; 9 positions agree with TRBD1. CDR3 size: 15 residues. V dropped 3 bases and J dropped 1; count of bases not matched to a gene: 3. Germline V CDR1 and CDR2: KGHSH, LQKENI. The CDR3 protein is CASSPGTGLNYGYTF. The CDR3 coding sequence is TGTGCCAGCTCACCCGGGACAGGGCTTAACTATGGCTACACCTTC.

This clone appeared a single time. This rearrangement joins TRBV5-1 to TRBJ2-7; TRBD2 might be the D (5 bases). This CDR3 is 16 amino acids long. CDR1 SGHRS and CDR2 YFSETQ come from the germline V gene. V shed 4 bases and J shed 9 bases, with 26 bases lying between them. The CDR3: CASSPAGSRTHTGQYF. DNA of the CDR3: TGCGCCAGCAGCCCCGCGGGCTCCAGAACCCATACCGGGCAGTACTTC. The entire variable domain, with the rest obtained from reference TRBV5-1 and TRBJ2-7, is as follows: KAGVTQTPRYLIKTRGQQVTLSCSPISGHRSVSWYQQTPGQGLQFLFEYFSETQRNKGNFPGRFSGRQFSNSRSEMNVSTLELGDSALYLCASSPAGSRTHTGQYFGPGTRLTVT.

The chain is built from TRBV12-5 and TRBJ2-3, with D perhaps matching TRBD1 or TRBD2 (5 bases each). The CDR3 sequence is 14 residues long. Germline V lookup: CDR1 LGHNT, CDR2 FRNRAP. V lost 2 bases, J lost 3 bases, and 9 bases lay in between. In nucleotides, the CDR3 is TGTGCTAGTGGTTTGAGAGGGGAAACAGATACGCAGTATTTT. Translation: CASGLRGETDTQYF.

This clone was recorded once. V is TRBV11-2 and J is TRBJ2-1, with D possibly being TRBD1 (5 bases). There are 17 residues in the CDR3. The V and J ends lost 0 bases and 9 bases respectively, with 21 bases between them. Germline V CDR1 and CDR2: SGHAT, FQNNGV. In nucleotides, the CDR3 is TGTGCCAGCAGCTTAGACGGAATTGGGCAGGGTAACAGTGAGCAGTTCTTC. Its translation is CASSLDGIGQGNSEQFF.

V is TRBV30 and J is TRBJ2-7; D not resolved. This CDR3 has 12 residues. V lost 4 bases and J 2 bases, leaving 9 bases between the germline ends. Germline CDR1 is GTSNPN and CDR2 is SVGIG (reference sequence). This chain's CDR3 is CAWMVGTYEQYF. The CDR3 DNA follows: TGTGCCTGGATGGTAGGGACCTACGAGCAGTACTTC.

The chain recombines TRBV10-3 with TRBJ2-7; D possibly corresponds to TRBD1 (6 bases). Germline lookup yields CDR1 ENHRY and CDR2 SYGVKD. The ends were cut back, 2 bases at V and 3 bases at J, with 14 bases in the middle. The CDR3 runs 15 residues. CDR3 sequence (DNA): TGTGCCATCAGTGAGAGGCAGGGGATAGGCTACGAGCAGTACTTC. It specifies CAISERQGIGYEQYF.

The J gene is TRBJ1-1, the V gene TRBV5-6; a possible D gene is TRBD1 (6 bases). The CDR3 totals 15 residues. V was pared by 4 bases and J by 2 bases, with 15 bases between. The germline gives CDR1 SGHDT, CDR2 YYEEEE. The CDR3 nucleotides read TGTGCCAGCAGCCTACAGGGACCCGAAAACACTGAAGCTTTCTTT. Translated, it gives CASSLQGPENTEAFF. Based on the CDR3 plus reference TRBV5-6 and TRBJ1-1, the full variable domain is DAGVTQSPTHLIKTRGQQVTLRCSPKSGHDTVSWYQQALGQGPQFIFQYYEEEERQRGNFPDRFSGHQFPNYSSELNVNALLLGDSALYLCASSLQGPENTEAFFGQGTRLTVV.

The chain links TRBV25-1 to TRBJ2-1; TRBD1 aligns across 8 bases. J gave up 7 bases and V 3 bases, and 8 bases lay outside the gene matches. Germline V gene sequence: CDR1 MGHDK, CDR2 SYGVNS. The CDR3 has 15 residues. CDR3 sequence: CASSEPGTGKNEQFF. In nucleotides, the CDR3 is TGTGCCAGCAGTGAGCCCGGGACAGGAAAGAATGAGCAGTTCTTC.

CDR3 DNA sequence: TGTGCCAGCAGCCCCACCGGGACTGACTACACTGAAGCTTTCTTT. Protein sequence: CASSPTGTDYTEAFF. V gene TRBV5-6 combines with J gene TRBJ1-1; D might be TRBD1 (5 bases). There are 15 residues in the CDR3. CDR1 SGHDT and CDR2 YYEEEE come from the germline V gene. V gave up 4 bases and J gave up 3 bases, with 16 bases separating them.

The chain uses TRBV25-1 and TRBJ1-6; D remains ambiguous. Germline CDR1 MGHDK, CDR2 SYGVNS. Deletions cut 4 bases from V and 8 bases from J, with 9 bases between. The CDR3 length is 13 residues. CDR3 residues: CASSATVDSPLHF. The CDR3 nucleotides are TGTGCCAGCAGTGCGACGGTTGATTCACCCCTCCACTTT.

V is TRBV5-6 and J is TRBJ2-1; the D is unclear. Germline values: CDR1 SGHDT, CDR2 YYEEEE. The CDR3 length is 16 residues. Trimming removed 0 bases from V and 0 bases from J, with 10 bases in between. CDR3 nucleotides: TGTGCCAGCAGCTTGGGGGTGTTTAACTCCTACAATGAGCAGTTCTTC. Amino acids: CASSLGVFNSYNEQFF.

The chain links TRBV5-1 to TRBJ2-3; 12 bases map to TRBD2. Trimming took 1 base from V and 2 from J; bases not matched to a gene: 5. The CDR3 contains 17 residues. Germline V gene sequence: CDR1 SGHRS, CDR2 YFSETQ. For the CDR3, the DNA is TGCGCCAGCAGCTTGTTCGGACTAGCGGGGATCACAGATACGCAGTATTTT. This gives the protein CASSLFGLAGITDTQYF.

V is TRBV5-6 and J is TRBJ1-1; D uncertain. CDR1 and CDR2 (germline): SGHDT, YYEEEE. The ends were cut back, 0 bases at V and 2 bases at J, with 8 bases in the middle. The CDR3 sequence is 14 residues long. The CDR3 nucleotides read TGTGCCAGCAGCTTGGTAGCGGGCAACACTGAAGCTTTCTTT. It encodes CASSLVAGNTEAFF.

The chain employs TRBV11-3 and TRBJ2-3, with D perhaps matching TRBD1 (6 bases). CDR1 SGHNT and CDR2 YENEEA come from the germline V gene. This CDR3 contains 13 residues. Between the trimmed V and J ends, which lost 5 bases and 3 bases, there was a span of 9 bases. CDR3 loop: CASSPTGTDTQYF. The CDR3 region has the DNA TGTGCCAGCAGCCCAACAGGGACAGATACGCAGTATTTT.